A single sample is the source of the 8 T cell receptor beta chains below, sequenced in a study of blood T cell repertoires in COVID-19. The protocol was immunoSEQ multiplex PCR, while the TCRdb copy is restricted to in-frame clones and leaves out a portion. The table records 200,000 to 250,000 clones, 90% of them present only once. The sample consisted of PBMCs or T cells enriched from blood (not recorded which). Receptors originate from a man between 25 and 39 years old who had been exposed to COVID-19.

The rearrangement links TRBV29-1 to TRBJ2-4; TRBD1 agrees at 11 bases. Trimming took 5 bases from V and 8 from J; bases not matched to a gene: 8. The CDR3 spans 14 residues. The germline V gene has CDR1 SQVTM and CDR2 ANQGSEA. In DNA, the CDR3 is TGCAGCGTTCTTCTTGGGACAGGGGGAGACATTCAGTACTTC. It encodes CSVLLGTGGDIQYF.

This chain uses TRBV6-4 with TRBJ2-3; 9 positions match TRBD1. The junction had 3 bases not matched to a gene; V was cut back by 3 bases and J by 2 bases. From germline, CDR1 is MRHNA and CDR2 SNTAGT. The CDR3 runs 15 residues. CDR3 in DNA: TGTGCCAGCAGTGAACAGGGGGCACCCACAGATACGCAGTATTTT. This encodes CASSEQGAPTDTQYF.

The J gene is TRBJ1-2, the V gene TRBV7-2; 7 bases agree with TRBD1. Germline CDR1 and CDR2: SGHTA and FQGNSA. The CDR3 has 13 residues. The J segment lost 4 bases and the V segment lost 2 bases, leaving 1 base of the junction unmatched. Here the CDR3 reads CASSLTGAYGYTF. CDR3 sequence (DNA): TGTGCCAGCAGCTTAACAGGGGCCTATGGCTACACCTTC.

CDR3 protein: CASTRQGSYEQYF. The CDR3 DNA reads TGTGCCAGCACTAGACAGGGATCCTACGAGCAGTACTTC. The chain couples TRBV27 to TRBJ2-7, with 7 positions matching TRBD1. The ends lost 7 bases at V and 1 base at J; junction bases unmatched: 4. The germline CDR1 and CDR2 sequences are MNHEY and SMNVEV (reference sequence). CDR3 length: 13 residues.

The genes are TRBV9 and TRBJ2-3, with TRBD1 matching over 10 bases. This CDR3 spans 16 amino acids. Germline loops: CDR1 SGDLS, CDR2 YYNGEE. Losses at the gene ends were 3 bases for V and 1 base for J; bases not matched to a gene: 5. In nucleotides, the CDR3 is TGTGCCAGCAGCGCTTACGGGACAGGGGGCACAGATACGCAGTATTTT. It yields the protein CASSAYGTGGTDTQYF.

The V and J genes are TRBV6-2 or TRBV6-3 and TRBJ2-3; D possibly corresponds to TRBD2 (6 bases). V was pared by 4 bases and J by 1 base, with 18 bases between. The CDR3 has 17 amino acids. The germline gives CDR1 MNHEY, CDR2 SVGEGT. CDR3 DNA sequence: TGTGCCAGCAGTTGGACTTTGGAGGGTACGGGCACAGATACGCAGTATTTT. Translated: CASSWTLEGTGTDTQYF.

This chain links TRBV6-2 or TRBV6-3 with TRBJ2-3, with 10 bases identical to TRBD2. From germline, CDR1 is MNHEY and CDR2 SVGEGT. CDR3 length equals 18 residues. With V trimmed by 2 bases and J by 1 base, 9 bases remained unmatched. The CDR3 DNA follows: TGTGCCAGCAGTTACGCCGGGTTAGCGGGGGGACGCACAGATACGCAGTATTTT. Amino acids: CASSYAGLAGGRTDTQYF.

The chain has TRBV13 and TRBJ1-6, with 7 bases lining up with TRBD1. There are 15 residues in the CDR3. Germline CDR1 is PRHDT and CDR2 is FYEKMQ (reference sequence). The V and J ends lost 5 bases and 7 bases, in that order; junction bases with no gene match: 8. CDR3 DNA: TGTGCCAGCAGCCTACAGGGGAGAGAGAATTCACCCCTCCACTTT. Its translation is CASSLQGRENSPLHF. Looking up the rest from reference TRBV13 and TRBJ1-6 gives the full variable domain: AAGVIQSPRHLIKEKRETATLKCYPIPRHDTVYWYQQGPGQDPQFLISFYEKMQSDKGSIPDRFSAQQFSDYHSELNMSSLELGDSALYFCASSLQGRENSPLHFGNGTRLTVT.